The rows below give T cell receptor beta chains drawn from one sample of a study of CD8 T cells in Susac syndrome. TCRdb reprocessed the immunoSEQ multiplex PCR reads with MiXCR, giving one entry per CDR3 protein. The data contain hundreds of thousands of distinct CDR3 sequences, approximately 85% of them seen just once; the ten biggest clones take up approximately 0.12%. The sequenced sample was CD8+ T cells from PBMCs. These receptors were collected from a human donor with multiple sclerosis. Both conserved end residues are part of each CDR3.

cdr3_aa: CSARASGLASGKDEQFF; cdr3_length: 17; v_call: TRBV20-1; j_call: TRBJ2-1
cdr3_aa: CSVEDPSAGGNYEQYF; cdr3_length: 16; v_call: TRBV29-1; j_call: TRBJ2-7
cdr3_aa: CASGLAGGSAYEQYF; cdr3_length: 15; v_call: TRBV27; j_call: TRBJ2-7
cdr3_aa: CASSYAETITDTQYF; cdr3_length: 15; v_call: TRBV6-6; j_call: TRBJ2-3
cdr3_aa: CASRPPDRIYEQYF; cdr3_length: 14; v_call: TRBV12-3/TRBV12-4; j_call: TRBJ2-7
cdr3_aa: CASSPTANSGNTIYF; cdr3_length: 15; v_call: TRBV4-1; j_call: TRBJ1-3
cdr3_aa: CASSQEFELAGGADTQYF; cdr3_length: 18; v_call: TRBV3-1; j_call: TRBJ2-3
cdr3_aa: CASRLTGANTGELFF; cdr3_length: 15; v_call: TRBV19; j_call: TRBJ2-2
cdr3_aa: CAWSVSYHTEAFF; cdr3_length: 13; v_call: TRBV30; j_call: TRBJ1-1
cdr3_aa: CASSFQDQNIQYF; cdr3_length: 13; v_call: TRBV5-1; j_call: TRBJ2-4
cdr3_aa: CASSDGAGNEQFF; cdr3_length: 13; v_call: TRBV7-9; j_call: TRBJ2-1
cdr3_aa: CASSYSNLITDTEAFF; cdr3_length: 16; v_call: TRBV6-5; j_call: TRBJ1-1
cdr3_aa: CAWSVRGTGGYEQYF; cdr3_length: 15; v_call: TRBV30; j_call: TRBJ2-7
cdr3_aa: CASSLATETQYF; cdr3_length: 12; v_call: TRBV7-9; j_call: TRBJ2-5
cdr3_aa: CASSEPGAVYEQYF; cdr3_length: 14; v_call: TRBV12-3/TRBV12-4; j_call: TRBJ2-7
cdr3_aa: CASTKTPGYEQYF; cdr3_length: 13; v_call: TRBV7-9; j_call: TRBJ2-7
cdr3_aa: CASSPKPRQAEGFYEQYF; cdr3_length: 18; v_call: TRBV2; j_call: TRBJ2-7
cdr3_aa: CAWRALRTGGYYEQYF; cdr3_length: 16; v_call: TRBV30; j_call: TRBJ2-7
cdr3_aa: CASSVADGGAYEQYF; cdr3_length: 15; v_call: TRBV9; j_call: TRBJ2-7
cdr3_aa: CSVDQDSTNYGYTF; cdr3_length: 14; v_call: TRBV29-1; j_call: TRBJ1-2
cdr3_aa: CAIQREGGPYEQYF; cdr3_length: 14; v_call: TRBV10-3; j_call: TRBJ2-7
cdr3_aa: CASSAGTVYGYTF; cdr3_length: 13; v_call: TRBV19; j_call: TRBJ1-2
cdr3_aa: CASSGPGQGMGKHSYNEQFF; cdr3_length: 20; v_call: TRBV4-1; j_call: TRBJ2-1
cdr3_aa: CAWMGSSSTFFGAFF; cdr3_length: 15; v_call: TRBV30; j_call: TRBJ1-1
cdr3_aa: CASSDYAIRGETQYF; cdr3_length: 15; v_call: TRBV10-2; j_call: TRBJ2-5
cdr3_aa: CAIAVREGKLNTDTQYF; cdr3_length: 17; v_call: TRBV7-7; j_call: TRBJ2-3
cdr3_aa: CASSPSTGVLNYGYTF; cdr3_length: 16; v_call: TRBV7-9; j_call: TRBJ1-2
cdr3_aa: CASSSTGTEGPYGEQFF; cdr3_length: 17; v_call: TRBV7-6; j_call: TRBJ2-1
cdr3_aa: CASSLVDQPQHF; cdr3_length: 12; v_call: TRBV12-3/TRBV12-4; j_call: TRBJ1-5
cdr3_aa: CASSYSSASGRAAGELFF; cdr3_length: 18; v_call: TRBV6-5; j_call: TRBJ2-2
cdr3_aa: CASSPPTDSNQPQHF; cdr3_length: 15; v_call: TRBV28; j_call: TRBJ1-5
cdr3_aa: CASSLGGQAIYGYTF; cdr3_length: 15; v_call: TRBV7-9; j_call: TRBJ1-2
cdr3_aa: CASSFRQGYYNEQFF; cdr3_length: 15; v_call: TRBV7-9; j_call: TRBJ2-1
cdr3_aa: CASSYSGSSTEAFF; cdr3_length: 14; v_call: TRBV6-5; j_call: TRBJ1-1
cdr3_aa: CACKEGLAEKLFF; cdr3_length: 13; v_call: TRBV30; j_call: TRBJ1-4
cdr3_aa: CAINGVREGEQFF; cdr3_length: 13; v_call: TRBV10-3; j_call: TRBJ2-1
cdr3_aa: CASSLGSSADTDTQYF; cdr3_length: 16; v_call: TRBV27; j_call: TRBJ2-3